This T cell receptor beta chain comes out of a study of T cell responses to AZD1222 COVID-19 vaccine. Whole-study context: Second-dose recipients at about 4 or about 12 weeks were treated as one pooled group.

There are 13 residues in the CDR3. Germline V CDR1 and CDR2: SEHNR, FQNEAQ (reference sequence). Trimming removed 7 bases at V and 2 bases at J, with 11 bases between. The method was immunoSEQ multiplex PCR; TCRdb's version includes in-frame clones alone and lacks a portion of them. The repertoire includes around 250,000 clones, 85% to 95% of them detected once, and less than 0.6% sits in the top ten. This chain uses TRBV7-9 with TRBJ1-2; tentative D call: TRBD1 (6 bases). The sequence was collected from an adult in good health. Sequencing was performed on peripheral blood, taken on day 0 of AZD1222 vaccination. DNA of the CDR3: TGTGCCAGCACCATTACAGGGAACTATGGCTACACCTTC. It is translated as CASTITGNYGYTF.